These 2 T cell receptor beta chains came from one sample sequenced in a study of PD-1 blockade in classical Hodgkin lymphoma. In every patient, relapse followed autologous stem cell transplantation, while exposure to brentuximab vedotin differed. TCRdb's copy holds only in-frame clones and misses some; the assay was immunoSEQ multiplex PCR. The sample carries 100,000 to 120,000 clones, roughly nine tenths recorded once. The source material was peripheral blood mononuclear cells (PBMCs), sampled before the second cycle of nivolumab. All receptors derive from a human donor with classical Hodgkin lymphoma.

V usage is TRBV5-1 and J usage is TRBJ1-2; D unclear. The CDR3 loop spans 14 amino acids. Trimming cost V 0 bases and J 8 bases, with 14 bases left between them. Germline V gene sequence: CDR1 SGHRS, CDR2 YFSETQ. The CDR3 nucleotides read TGCGCCAGCAGCTTGGCGCTGAGTCCCCGGGGCTACACCTTC. Residues: CASSLALSPRGYTF.

V and J are TRBV10-2 and TRBJ2-5; 11 bases line up with TRBD2. This CDR3 comprises 16 residues. Germline CDR1 and CDR2: WSHSY and SAAADI. V dropped 5 bases and J dropped 0; count of bases not matched to a gene: 5. The CDR3 loop reads CASSLGLAAYQETQYF. Written as DNA, the CDR3 is TGCGCCAGCAGTCTGGGACTAGCGGCGTACCAAGAGACCCAGTACTTC.